This TCR beta chain was profiled in a study of shared clonotypes between healthy human individuals. On this clone itself: The target antigen is unknown.

The study ran the assay at deep level. Replicate sorted-subset PCRs were loaded with 150 to 200 ng DNA, about 30,000 T cell genomes. Only in-frame clones appear in the TCRdb table, and some are missing; sequencing was by immunoSEQ multiplex PCR. The profile covers some 380,000 clones, with 90% to 97% appearing a single time and 0.25% to 0.35% taken by the ten largest. The study, taken as a whole, reports: Estimated clonotype richness was generally higher in naive than memory subsets.

Germline V lookup: CDR1 SEHNR, CDR2 FQNEAQ (reference sequence). Trimming left V 3 bases short and J 6 bases short, with 11 bases between. CDR3 size: 13 residues. The source of this sequence is a man aged 25 to 40 in good health. The sample was memory CD8+ T cells sorted from blood. Subset here: CD45RO+ cells pooled with CCR7-negative TemRA cells. The rearrangement uses TRBV7-9 and TRBJ1-1; unclear D gene. Here the CDR3 reads CASSLGPRPEAFF. In DNA form, the CDR3 reads TGTGCCAGCAGCTTGGGTCCGAGACCTGAAGCTTTCTTT.